The 17 T cell receptor beta chains listed next were all sequenced from one sample in a study of blood T cell repertoires in COVID-19. Some clones are missing from TCRdb's copy, which holds only in-frame ones; the method was immunoSEQ multiplex PCR. Of about 280,000 clones in the sample, around 87% were seen once. The sequencing input was PBMCs or T cells enriched from blood (not recorded which). Receptors were obtained from a woman aged 18-30 years with acute COVID-19.

The J gene is TRBJ1-1, the V gene TRBV4-1; tentative D call: TRBD1 (5 bases). The CDR3 covers 15 residues. Germline V gives CDR1 MGHRA, CDR2 YSYEKL. V lost 6 bases and J 3 bases, leaving 17 bases between the germline ends. CDR3 loop: CASRRVGGSDTEAFF. The CDR3 DNA reads TGCGCCAGCAGAAGGGTCGGGGGGTCTGACACTGAAGCTTTCTTT.

The chain is built from TRBV3-1 (or the pseudogene TRBV3-2) and TRBJ2-1; 8 bases match TRBD2. J gave up 6 bases and V 2 bases, and 9 bases lay outside the gene matches. Germline V CDR1 and CDR2: LGHDT, YNNKEL (reference sequence). This CDR3 contains 16 residues. CDR3 residues: CASSQKFKRESNEQFF. CDR3 nucleotide sequence: TGTGCCAGCAGCCAAAAGTTCAAGCGGGAGAGCAATGAGCAGTTCTTC.

This chain links TRBV7-2 with TRBJ2-7; 9 bases map to TRBD1. The junction had 5 bases not matched to a gene; V was cut back by 3 bases and J by 2 bases. This CDR3 region has 15 residues. Germline CDR1 SGHTA, CDR2 FQGNSA. CDR3 region: CASSLDRGPTYEQYF. As DNA, the CDR3 is TGTGCCAGCAGCTTGGACAGGGGCCCCACCTACGAGCAGTACTTC.

V gene TRBV2 combines with J gene TRBJ1-1; TRBD1 might be the D (5 bases). V lost 0 bases and J lost 11, with 22 bases in between. Germline V CDR1 and CDR2: SNHLY, FYNNEI. The CDR3 spans 16 residues. The CDR3 DNA follows: TGTGCCAGCAGTGAAGCGCTTCTCCCCGGTGGGGGGTCGGCTTTCTTT. Its protein is CASSEALLPGGGSAFF.

The chain couples TRBV7-2 to TRBJ2-1, with TRBD2 matching 7 bases. This CDR3 is 14 amino acids long. V trimming: 1 base; J trimming: 11 bases; junction bases outside the gene matches: 8. Germline CDR1 reads SGHTA; CDR2 reads FQGNSA. CDR3 sequence: CASSLVGDYSQQFF. The CDR3 DNA reads as TGTGCCAGCAGCTTAGTGGGGGACTATTCCCAGCAGTTCTTC.

This clone has a single count. V usage is TRBV4-1 and J usage is TRBJ2-7; the match to TRBD1 covers 8 bases. The CDR3 runs to 14 residues. The germline V gene has CDR1 MGHRA and CDR2 YSYEKL. Trimming removed 0 bases from V and 6 bases from J; junction bases left unmatched: 4. DNA for the CDR3: TGCGCCAGCAGCCAAGAGGACAGGGTCGGCGAGCAGTACTTC. Encoded protein: CASSQEDRVGEQYF.

V is TRBV11-2 and J is TRBJ1-3; 9 bases align to TRBD1. Looked up from germline, CDR1 is SGHAT and CDR2 is FQNNGV. With 3 bases clipped from V and 4 bases from J, the junction kept 4 bases outside the gene matches. The CDR3 consists of 15 residues. In DNA, the CDR3 is TGTGCCAGCAGCTTTACAGGGGGCGACGGAAACACCATATATTTT. Amino acids: CASSFTGGDGNTIYF.

V is TRBV6-4 and J is TRBJ2-3; D may be TRBD2 (5 bases). CDR1 is MRHNA and CDR2 is SNTAGT in the germline V gene. The CDR3 extends over 15 amino acids. V was shortened by 3 bases and J by 2 bases, with 12 bases between the two germline ends. In DNA, the CDR3 is TGTGCCAGCAGTGAGGGGAGTCCTTTCACAGATACGCAGTATTTT. Amino acids: CASSEGSPFTDTQYF.

The J gene is TRBJ2-1, the V gene TRBV19; 10 nucleotides agree with TRBD2. The CDR3 has 18 amino acids. V trimming: 5 bases; J trimming: 6 bases; junction bases outside the gene matches: 16. Germline V gene lookup returns CDR1 LNHDA and CDR2 SQIVND (reference sequence). CDR3 sequence (DNA): TGTGCCAGTAGTGAAATTTCTGCGAGCGGGAGGGCGGGCAATGAGCAGTTCTTC. This translates into CASSEISASGRAGNEQFF.

The chain has TRBV9 and TRBJ2-1; 7 bases match TRBD1. Germline V lookup: CDR1 SGDLS, CDR2 YYNGEE. Losses at the gene ends were 0 bases for V and 9 bases for J; bases not matched to a gene: 3. The CDR3 is 13 residues long. CDR3 in amino acids: CASSVVSGGEQFF. The CDR3 nucleotides read TGTGCCAGCAGCGTAGTTTCAGGGGGTGAGCAGTTCTTC.

This chain uses TRBV28 with TRBJ2-3; no clear D gene. In germline, CDR1 is MDHEN, CDR2 SYDVKM. This CDR3 region has 12 residues. Trimming shortened V by 8 bases and J by 5 bases, and 11 bases separated the two germline ends. The CDR3 DNA is TGTGCCAGCCACTCCGGTCTAGATACGCAGTATTTT. This encodes CASHSGLDTQYF.

The chain uses TRBV6-5 and TRBJ2-2; 7 positions agree with TRBD2. The germline V gene encodes CDR1 MNHEY and CDR2 SVGAGI. Trimming removed 4 bases from V and 7 bases from J; junction bases left unmatched: 12. The CDR3 spans 16 residues. The CDR3 loop reads CASSSPPAGTRGELFF. DNA for the CDR3: TGTGCCAGCAGTTCACCCCCAGCGGGAACCCGCGGGGAGCTGTTTTTT.

In its sample, this clone was seen a few times. This chain joins TRBV18 and TRBJ1-1, with TRBD1 matching over 8 bases. CDR1 and CDR2 from the germline V gene are KGHSH and LQKENI. The CDR3 runs to 14 residues. J gave up 5 bases and V 3 bases, and 5 bases lay outside the gene matches. The DNA for the CDR3 is TGTGCCAGCTCACCGAGGACAGGGAGGACTGAAGCTTTCTTT. It is translated as CASSPRTGRTEAFF.

The chain recombines TRBV15 with TRBJ2-7; D is perhaps TRBD2 (5 bases). Germline V gene data show CDR1 as LNHNV and CDR2 as YYDKDF (reference sequence). Deletions cut 4 bases from V and 0 bases from J, with 13 bases between. The CDR3 runs 15 residues. CDR3 nucleotide sequence: TGTGCCACCAGCACCATCCGGGAACCCTCCTACGAGCAGTACTTC. Encoded protein: CATSTIREPSYEQYF.

The V gene is TRBV4-1, the J gene TRBJ1-6; D may be TRBD1 (5 bases). This CDR3 has 15 amino acids. V was trimmed by 1 base and J by 10 bases, leaving 14 bases between them. CDR1 is MGHRA and CDR2 is YSYEKL in the germline V gene. CDR3 amino acids: CASSQGLGRRSPLHF. CDR3 DNA sequence: TGCGCCAGCAGCCAAGGGTTGGGGCGCAGATCACCCCTCCACTTT.

The V call is TRBV18, the J call TRBJ1-3; D is unresolved. This CDR3 contains 13 residues. V lost 8 bases to trimming and J lost 0 bases, with 8 bases between them. Germline-derived CDR1 and CDR2 are KGHSH and LQKENI. CDR3 sequence: CASPGISGNTIYF. CDR3 nucleotide sequence: TGTGCCAGCCCAGGAATCTCTGGAAACACCATATATTTT.

The rearrangement joins TRBV19 to TRBJ2-1, with 7 bases aligning to TRBD2. Germline-derived CDR1 and CDR2 are LNHDA and SQIVND (reference sequence). The CDR3 consists of 14 residues. With 3 bases clipped from V and 7 bases from J, the junction kept 6 bases outside the gene matches. The CDR3, as DNA: TGTGCCAGTAGTATTTATGGGGGGGGTAATGAGCAGTTCTTC. The encoded protein is CASSIYGGGNEQFF.